This TCR beta chain was recorded in a study of cytomegalovirus exposure and HLA in healthy donors. Turning to the study itself: Early on, a data release was issued that held roughly 84 million unique TCRs from HLA-typed donors.

Use of 60 Vbeta and 13 Jbeta primers characterized the PCR. This table comes from immunoSEQ multiplex PCR, and its TCRdb copy is limited to in-frame clones, with some not included. The sample lists about 140,000 clones; around 80% were seen once. V shed 1 base and J shed 0 bases, with 15 bases lying between them. The CDR3 runs 18 residues. CDR1 and CDR2 (germline): SGHDN, FVKESK. General observations from the study: Usually a TCR sequence was rare, but some public TCRs were found in many donors. In all likelihood, a cluster of highly shared sequence variants was a sequencing artifact.

This clone has just a few counts. No antigen is known for it. This sequence was found in a man in his forties or fifties in good health and CMV-seropositive. This sequence joins TRBV14 and TRBJ1-4; D is possibly TRBD1 (5 bases). The sample consisted of PBMCs. CDR3 loop: CASSQVSGTSATNEKLFF. The CDR3 DNA reads as TGTGCCAGCAGCCAAGTGTCAGGGACTAGTGCAACTAATGAAAAACTGTTTTTT. The complete variable domain, with remaining parts taken from reference TRBV14 and TRBJ1-4, reads EAGVTQFPSHSVIEKGQTVTLRCDPISGHDNLYWYRRVMGKEIKFLLHFVKESKQDESGMPNNRFLAERTGGTYSTLKVQPAELEDSGVYFCASSQVSGTSATNEKLFFGSGTQLSVL.